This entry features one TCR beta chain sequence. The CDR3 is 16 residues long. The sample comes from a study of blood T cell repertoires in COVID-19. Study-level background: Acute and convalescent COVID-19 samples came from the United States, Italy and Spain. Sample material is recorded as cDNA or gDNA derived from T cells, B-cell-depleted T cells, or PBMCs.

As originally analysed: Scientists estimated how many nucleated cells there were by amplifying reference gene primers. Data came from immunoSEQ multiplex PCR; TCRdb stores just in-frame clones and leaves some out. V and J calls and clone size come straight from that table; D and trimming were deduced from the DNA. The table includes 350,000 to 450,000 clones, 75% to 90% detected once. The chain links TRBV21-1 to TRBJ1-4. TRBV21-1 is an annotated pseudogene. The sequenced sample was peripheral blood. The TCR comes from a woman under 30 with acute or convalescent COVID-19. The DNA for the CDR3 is TGTGCCAGCAGCAAAGGAGGAAAGGCAAATAATGAAAAACTGTTTTTT. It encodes CASSKGGKANNEKLFF.